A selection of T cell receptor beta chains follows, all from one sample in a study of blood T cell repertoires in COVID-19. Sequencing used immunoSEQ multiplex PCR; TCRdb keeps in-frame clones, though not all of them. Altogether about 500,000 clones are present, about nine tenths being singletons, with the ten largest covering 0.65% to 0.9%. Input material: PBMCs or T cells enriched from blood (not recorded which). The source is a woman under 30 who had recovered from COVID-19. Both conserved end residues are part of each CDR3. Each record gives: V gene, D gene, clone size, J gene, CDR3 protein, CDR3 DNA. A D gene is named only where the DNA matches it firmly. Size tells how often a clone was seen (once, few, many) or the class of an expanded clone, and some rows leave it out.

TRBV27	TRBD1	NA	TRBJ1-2	CASSTYRGQNYGYTF	TGTGCCAGCAGTACCTACAGGGGGCAGAACTATGGCTACACCTTC
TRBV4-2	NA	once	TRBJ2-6	CASSPAVDSDSGANVLTF	TGTGCCAGCAGCCCAGCGGTAGACTCCGACTCTGGGGCCAACGTCCTGACTTTC
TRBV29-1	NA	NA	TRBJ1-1	CSGYGGGATEAFF	TGCAGCGGTTATGGGGGGGGAGCCACTGAAGCTTTCTTT
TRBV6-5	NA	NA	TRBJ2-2	CASSLREAGELFF	TGTGCCAGCAGTCTCAGGGAGGCCGGGGAGCTGTTTTTT
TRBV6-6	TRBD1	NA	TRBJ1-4	CASSYLIQGADEKLFF	TGTGCCAGCAGTTACTTAATACAGGGGGCGGATGAAAAACTGTTTTTT
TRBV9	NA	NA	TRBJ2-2	CASSVQDTGELFF	TGTGCCAGCAGCGTACAGGACACCGGGGAGCTGTTTTTT
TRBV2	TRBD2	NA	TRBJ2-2	CASAARSGGYGGELFF	TGTGCCAGCGCCGCGAGGAGCGGGGGGTACGGCGGGGAGCTGTTTTTT
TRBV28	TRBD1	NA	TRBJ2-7	CASREQGAYEQYF	TGTGCCAGCAGGGAACAGGGGGCCTACGAGCAGTACTTC
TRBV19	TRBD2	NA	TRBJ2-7	CASSPPPGAGAVIYEQYF	TGTGCCAGTAGTCCCCCCCCCGGAGCGGGGGCAGTTATCTACGAGCAGTACTTC
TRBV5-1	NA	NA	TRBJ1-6	CASSLDLFNSPLHF	TGCGCCAGCAGCTTGGATCTGTTTAATTCACCCCTCCACTTT
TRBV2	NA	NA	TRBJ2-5	CASSVRLPGRETQYF	TGTGCCAGCAGTGTTAGGCTACCCGGGAGAGAGACCCAGTACTTC
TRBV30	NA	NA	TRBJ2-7	CAWSAYRELYEQYF	TGTGCCTGGAGTGCGTACAGGGAGCTCTACGAGCAGTACTTC
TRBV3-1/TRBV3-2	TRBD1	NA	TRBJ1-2	CASSPRDRGGHGYTF	TGTGCCAGCAGCCCCCGGGACAGGGGGGGGCATGGCTACACCTTC
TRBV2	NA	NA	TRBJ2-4	CASRDGQLAKNIQYF	TGTGCCAGCAGGGATGGACAGCTAGCCAAAAACATTCAGTACTTC
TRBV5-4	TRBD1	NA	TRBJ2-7	CASSSGRTGGTYEQYF	TGTGCCAGCAGCAGCGGTCGGACAGGGGGTACCTACGAGCAGTACTTC
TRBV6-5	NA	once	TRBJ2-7	CASTGTEQYF	TGTGCCAGCACCGGGACAGAGCAGTACTTC
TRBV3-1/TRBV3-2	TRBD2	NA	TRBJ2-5	CASSQGGGPLQETQYF	TGTGCCAGCAGCCAAGGCGGGGGGCCCCTTCAAGAGACCCAGTACTTC
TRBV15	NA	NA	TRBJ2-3	CATSRDNTDTQYF	TGTGCCACCAGCAGAGACAACACAGATACGCAGTATTTT
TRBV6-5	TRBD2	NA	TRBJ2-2	CASTRGGNTGELFF	TGTGCCAGCACCCGGGGGGGGAACACCGGGGAGCTGTTTTTT
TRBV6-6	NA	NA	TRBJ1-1	CASSPPGGPNTEAFF	TGTGCCAGCAGCCCCCCCGGGGGGCCGAACACTGAAGCTTTCTTT
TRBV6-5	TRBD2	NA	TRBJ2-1	CASSYGLAGGEQFF	TGTGCCAGCAGTTACGGACTAGCGGGCGGTGAGCAGTTCTTC
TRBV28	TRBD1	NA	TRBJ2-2	CASSLVQGAVGELFF	TGTGCCAGCAGTTTAGTGCAGGGGGCGGTCGGGGAGCTGTTTTTT
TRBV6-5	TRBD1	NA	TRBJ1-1	CASRRTGDTEAFF	TGTGCCAGCAGAAGGACAGGGGACACTGAAGCTTTCTTT
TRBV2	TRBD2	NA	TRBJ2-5	CASSEAQSAGGGETQYF	TGTGCCAGCAGTGAAGCGCAGTCAGCGGGGGGCGGGGAGACCCAGTACTTC
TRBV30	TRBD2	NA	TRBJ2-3	CAWSIGAGVTDTQYF	TGTGCCTGGAGTATAGGAGCGGGGGTCACAGATACGCAGTATTTT
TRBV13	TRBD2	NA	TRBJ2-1	CASSSLAGVREQFF	TGTGCCAGCAGCTCTCTAGCGGGGGTACGCGAGCAGTTCTTC
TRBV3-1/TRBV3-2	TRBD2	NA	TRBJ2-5	CASSQPGGGLRSPTQYF	TGTGCCAGCAGCCAACCCGGGGGGGGACTGCGCTCGCCGACCCAGTACTTC
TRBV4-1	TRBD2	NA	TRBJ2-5	CASSPSSGGASGAQYF	TGCGCCAGCAGCCCGTCCAGCGGGGGGGCCTCAGGGGCCCAGTACTTC
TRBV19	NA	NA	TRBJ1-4	CASSVPSERIGKLFF	TGTGCCAGTTCAGTGCCGTCGGAGCGAATTGGAAAACTGTTTTTT
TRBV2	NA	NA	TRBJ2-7	CASNTPYEQYF	TGTGCCAGCAACACCCCCTACGAGCAGTACTTC
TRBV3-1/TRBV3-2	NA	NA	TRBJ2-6	CASSRRQAGANVLTF	TGTGCCAGCAGCCGGCGACAGGCCGGGGCCAACGTCCTGACTTTC
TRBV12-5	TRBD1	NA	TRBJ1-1	CASGLGAGGKAEAFF	TGTGCTAGTGGTTTGGGGGCAGGGGGAAAAGCTGAAGCTTTCTTT
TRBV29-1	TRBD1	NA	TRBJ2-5	CSALDRWAETQYF	TGCAGCGCACTGGACAGGTGGGCGGAGACCCAGTACTTC
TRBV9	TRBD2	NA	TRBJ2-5	CASSVGTSGSVQETQYF	TGTGCCAGCAGCGTCGGGACTAGTGGGAGCGTCCAAGAGACCCAGTACTTC
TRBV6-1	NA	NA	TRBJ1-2	CASSEGLIDNYGYTF	TGTGCCAGCAGTGAGGGACTCATCGATAACTATGGCTACACCTTC